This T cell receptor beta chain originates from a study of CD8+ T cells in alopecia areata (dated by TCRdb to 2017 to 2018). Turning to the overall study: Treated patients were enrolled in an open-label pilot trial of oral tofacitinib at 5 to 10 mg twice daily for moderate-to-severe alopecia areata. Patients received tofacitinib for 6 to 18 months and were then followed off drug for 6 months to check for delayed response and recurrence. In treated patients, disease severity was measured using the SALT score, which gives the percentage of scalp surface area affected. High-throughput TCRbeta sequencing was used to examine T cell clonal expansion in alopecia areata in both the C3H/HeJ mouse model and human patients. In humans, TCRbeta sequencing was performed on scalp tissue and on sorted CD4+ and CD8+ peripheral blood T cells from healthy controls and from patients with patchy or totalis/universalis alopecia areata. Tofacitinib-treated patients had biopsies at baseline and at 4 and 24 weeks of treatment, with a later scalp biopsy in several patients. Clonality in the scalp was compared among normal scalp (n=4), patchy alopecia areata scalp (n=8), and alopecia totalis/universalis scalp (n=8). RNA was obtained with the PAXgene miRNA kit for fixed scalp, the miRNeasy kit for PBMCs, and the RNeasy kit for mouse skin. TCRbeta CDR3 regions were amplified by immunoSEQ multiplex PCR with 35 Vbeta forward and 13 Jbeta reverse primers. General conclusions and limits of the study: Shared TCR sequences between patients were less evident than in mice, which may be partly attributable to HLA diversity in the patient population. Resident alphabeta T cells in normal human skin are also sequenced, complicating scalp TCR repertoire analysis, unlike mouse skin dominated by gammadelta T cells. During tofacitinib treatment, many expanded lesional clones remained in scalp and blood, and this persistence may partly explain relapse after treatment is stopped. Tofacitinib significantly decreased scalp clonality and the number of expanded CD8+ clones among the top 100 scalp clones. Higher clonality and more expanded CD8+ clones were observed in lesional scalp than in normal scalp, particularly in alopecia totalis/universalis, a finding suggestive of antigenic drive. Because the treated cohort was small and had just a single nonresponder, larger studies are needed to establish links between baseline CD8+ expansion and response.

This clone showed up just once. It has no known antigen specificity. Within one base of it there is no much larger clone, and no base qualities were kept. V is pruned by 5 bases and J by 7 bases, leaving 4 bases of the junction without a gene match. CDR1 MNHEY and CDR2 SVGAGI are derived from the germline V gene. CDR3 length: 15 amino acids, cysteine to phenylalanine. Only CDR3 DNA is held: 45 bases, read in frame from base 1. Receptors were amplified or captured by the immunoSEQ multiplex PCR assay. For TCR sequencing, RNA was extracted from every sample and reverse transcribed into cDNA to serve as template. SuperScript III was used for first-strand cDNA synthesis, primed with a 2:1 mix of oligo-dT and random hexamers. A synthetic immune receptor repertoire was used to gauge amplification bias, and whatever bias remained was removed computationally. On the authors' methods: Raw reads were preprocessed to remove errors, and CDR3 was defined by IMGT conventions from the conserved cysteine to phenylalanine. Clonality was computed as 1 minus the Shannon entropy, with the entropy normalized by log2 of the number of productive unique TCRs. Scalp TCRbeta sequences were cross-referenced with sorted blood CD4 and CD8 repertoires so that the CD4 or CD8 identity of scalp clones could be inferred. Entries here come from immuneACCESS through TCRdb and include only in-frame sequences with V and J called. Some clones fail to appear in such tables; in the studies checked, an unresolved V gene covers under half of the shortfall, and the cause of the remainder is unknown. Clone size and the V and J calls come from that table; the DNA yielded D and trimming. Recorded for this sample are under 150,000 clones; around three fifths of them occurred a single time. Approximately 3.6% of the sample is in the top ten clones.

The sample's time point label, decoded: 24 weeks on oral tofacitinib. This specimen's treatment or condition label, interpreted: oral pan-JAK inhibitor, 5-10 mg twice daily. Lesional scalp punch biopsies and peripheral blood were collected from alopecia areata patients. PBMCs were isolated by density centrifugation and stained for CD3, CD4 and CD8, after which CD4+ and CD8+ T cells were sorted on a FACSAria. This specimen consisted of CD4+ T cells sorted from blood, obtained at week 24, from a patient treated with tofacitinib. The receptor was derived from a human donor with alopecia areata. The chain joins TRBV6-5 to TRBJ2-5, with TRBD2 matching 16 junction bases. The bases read TGTGCCAGCAGTCAGGGACTAGCGGGGGGGACGACCCAGTACTTC. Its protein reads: CASSQGLAGGTTQYF.